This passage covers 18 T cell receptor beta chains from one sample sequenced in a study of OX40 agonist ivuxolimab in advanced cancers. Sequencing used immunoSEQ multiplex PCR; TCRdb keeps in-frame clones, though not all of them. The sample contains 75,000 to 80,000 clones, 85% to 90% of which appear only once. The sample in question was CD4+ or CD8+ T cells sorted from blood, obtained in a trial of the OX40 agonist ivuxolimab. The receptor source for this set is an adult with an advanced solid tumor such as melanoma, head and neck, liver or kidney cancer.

The CDR3 is CASSLAASGGAGYEQYF. DNA for the CDR3: TGTGCCAGCAGCTTAGCGGCTAGCGGGGGGGCCGGGTACGAGCAGTACTTC. The chain joins TRBV5-6 to TRBJ2-7; 12 bases are shared with TRBD2. The CDR3 totals 17 residues. After removal of 2 bases from V and 4 bases from J, the junction contained 10 bases not matched to a gene. The germline V gene has CDR1 SGHDT and CDR2 YYEEEE.

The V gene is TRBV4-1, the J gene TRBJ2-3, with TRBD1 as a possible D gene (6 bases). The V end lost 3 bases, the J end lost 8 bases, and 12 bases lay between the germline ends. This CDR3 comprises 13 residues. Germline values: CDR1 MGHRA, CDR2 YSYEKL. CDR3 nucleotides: TGCGCCAGCAGCCAGGCTAGAGGGGGTACGCAGTATTTT. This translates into CASSQARGGTQYF.

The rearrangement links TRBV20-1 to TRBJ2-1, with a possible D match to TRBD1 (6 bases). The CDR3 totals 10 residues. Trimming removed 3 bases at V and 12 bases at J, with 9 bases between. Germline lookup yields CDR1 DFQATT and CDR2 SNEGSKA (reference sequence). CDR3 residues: CSASAGVQFF. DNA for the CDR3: TGCAGTGCTAGTGCAGGGGTGCAGTTCTTC.

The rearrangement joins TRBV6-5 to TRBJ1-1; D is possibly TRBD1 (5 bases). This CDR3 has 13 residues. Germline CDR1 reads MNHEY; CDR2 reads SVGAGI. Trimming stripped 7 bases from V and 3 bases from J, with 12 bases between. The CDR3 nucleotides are TGTGCCAGCATGGGTGAGGGGCACACTGAAGCTTTCTTT. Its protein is CASMGEGHTEAFF.

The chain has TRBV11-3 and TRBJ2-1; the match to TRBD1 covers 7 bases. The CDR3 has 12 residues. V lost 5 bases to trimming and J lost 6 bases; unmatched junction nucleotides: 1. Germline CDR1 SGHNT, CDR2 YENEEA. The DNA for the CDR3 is TGTGCCAGCAGCCCAGGGGGCAATGAGCAGTTCTTC. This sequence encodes CASSPGGNEQFF.

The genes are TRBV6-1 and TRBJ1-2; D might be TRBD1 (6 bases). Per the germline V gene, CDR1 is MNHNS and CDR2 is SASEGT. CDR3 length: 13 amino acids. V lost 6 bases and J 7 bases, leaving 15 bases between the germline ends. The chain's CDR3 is CASRGLGGLGYTF. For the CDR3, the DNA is TGTGCCAGCAGGGGATTAGGGGGGCTTGGCTACACCTTC.

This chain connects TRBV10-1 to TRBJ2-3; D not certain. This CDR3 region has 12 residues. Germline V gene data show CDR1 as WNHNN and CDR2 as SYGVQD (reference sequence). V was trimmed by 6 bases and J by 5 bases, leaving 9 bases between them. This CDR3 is CASSASGDTQYF. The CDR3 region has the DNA TGCGCCAGCAGCGCCTCGGGAGATACGCAGTATTTT.

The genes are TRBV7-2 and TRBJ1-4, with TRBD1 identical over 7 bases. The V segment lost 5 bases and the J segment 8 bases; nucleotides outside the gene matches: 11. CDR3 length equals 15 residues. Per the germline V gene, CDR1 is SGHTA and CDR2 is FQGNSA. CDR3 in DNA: TGTGCCAGCAGCCCCCAGACAGGGAGGGACGAAAAACTGTTTTTT. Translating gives CASSPQTGRDEKLFF.

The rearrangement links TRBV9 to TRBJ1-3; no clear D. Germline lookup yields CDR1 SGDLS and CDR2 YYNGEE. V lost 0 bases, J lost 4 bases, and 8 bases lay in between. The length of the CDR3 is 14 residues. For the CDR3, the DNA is TGTGCCAGCAGCGTAGCTAGGGAGGGAAACACCATATATTTT. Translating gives CASSVAREGNTIYF.

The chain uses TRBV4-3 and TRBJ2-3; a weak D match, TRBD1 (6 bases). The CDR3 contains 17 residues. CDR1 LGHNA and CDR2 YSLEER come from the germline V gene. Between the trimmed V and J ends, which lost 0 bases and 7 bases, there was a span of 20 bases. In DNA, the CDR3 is TGCGCCAGCAGCCAAGATATGGGGTCAGGGGTGTACTATACGCAGTATTTT. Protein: CASSQDMGSGVYYTQYF.

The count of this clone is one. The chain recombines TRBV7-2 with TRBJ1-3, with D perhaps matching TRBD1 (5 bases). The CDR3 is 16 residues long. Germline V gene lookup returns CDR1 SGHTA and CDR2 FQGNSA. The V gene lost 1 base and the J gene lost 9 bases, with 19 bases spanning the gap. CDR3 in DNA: TGTGCCAGCAGCTTAGAGAGTACTTTCCCCACAGGCACCATATATTTT. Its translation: CASSLESTFPTGTIYF. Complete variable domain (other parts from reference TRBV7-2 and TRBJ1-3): GAGVSQSPSNKVTEKGKDVELRCDPISGHTALYWYRQSLGQGLEFLIYFQGNSAPDKSGLPSDRFSAERTGGSVSTLTIQRTQQEDSAVYLCASSLESTFPTGTIYFGEGSWLTVV.

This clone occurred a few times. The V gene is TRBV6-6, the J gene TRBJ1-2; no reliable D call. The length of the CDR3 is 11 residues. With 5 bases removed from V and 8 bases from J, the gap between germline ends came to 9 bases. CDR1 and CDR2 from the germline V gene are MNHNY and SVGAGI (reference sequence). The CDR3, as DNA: TGTGCCAGCAGTCCCGACGTGGGCTACACCTTC. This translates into CASSPDVGYTF.

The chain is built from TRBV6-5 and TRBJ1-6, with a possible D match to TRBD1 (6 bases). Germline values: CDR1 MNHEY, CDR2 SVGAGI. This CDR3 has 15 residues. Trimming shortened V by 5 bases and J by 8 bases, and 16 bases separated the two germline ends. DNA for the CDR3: TGTGCCAGCAGTCCTTTAGGGGGGAACCATTCACCCCTCCACTTT. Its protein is CASSPLGGNHSPLHF.

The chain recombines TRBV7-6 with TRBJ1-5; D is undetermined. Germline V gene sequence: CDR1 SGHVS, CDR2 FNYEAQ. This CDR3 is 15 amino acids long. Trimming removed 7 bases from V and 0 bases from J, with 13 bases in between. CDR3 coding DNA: TGTGCCAGCACCCTGGGAGCTGATAGCAATCAGCCCCAGCATTTT. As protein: CASTLGADSNQPQHF. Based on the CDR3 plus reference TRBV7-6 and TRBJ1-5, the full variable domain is GAGVSQSPRYKVTKRGQDVALRCDPISGHVSLYWYRQALGQGPEFLTYFNYEAQQDKSGLPNDRFSAERPEGSISTLTIQRTEQRDSAMYRCASTLGADSNQPQHFGDGTRLSIL.

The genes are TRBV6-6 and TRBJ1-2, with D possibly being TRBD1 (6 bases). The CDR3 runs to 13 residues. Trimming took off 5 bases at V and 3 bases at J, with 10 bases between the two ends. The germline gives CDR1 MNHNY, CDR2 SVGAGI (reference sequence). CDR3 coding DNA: TGTGCCAGCAGTGAGACAGGCGACTATGGCTACACCTTC. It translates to CASSETGDYGYTF.

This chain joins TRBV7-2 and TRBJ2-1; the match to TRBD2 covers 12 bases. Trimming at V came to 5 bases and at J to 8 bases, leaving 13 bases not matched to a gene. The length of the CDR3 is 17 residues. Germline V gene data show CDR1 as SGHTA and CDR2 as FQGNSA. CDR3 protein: CASSLKPGLAGSHEQFF. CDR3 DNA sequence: TGTGCCAGCAGCCTTAAACCGGGACTAGCGGGTTCCCATGAGCAGTTCTTC.

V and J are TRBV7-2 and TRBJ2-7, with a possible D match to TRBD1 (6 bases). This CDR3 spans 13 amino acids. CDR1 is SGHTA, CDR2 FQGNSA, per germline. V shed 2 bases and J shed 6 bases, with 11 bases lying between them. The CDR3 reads CASSLRTEVEQYF. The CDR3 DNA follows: TGTGCCAGCAGCTTAAGGACAGAGGTCGAGCAGTACTTC.

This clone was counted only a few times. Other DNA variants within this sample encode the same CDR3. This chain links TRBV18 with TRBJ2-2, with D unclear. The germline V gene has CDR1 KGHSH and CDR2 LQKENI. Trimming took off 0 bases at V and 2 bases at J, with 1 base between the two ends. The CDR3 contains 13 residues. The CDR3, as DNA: TGTGCCAGCTCACCACCTAACACCGGGGAGCTGTTTTTT. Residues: CASSPPNTGELFF.